This T cell receptor (beta chain) was documented in a study of T cells in Graves' hyperthyroidism and ophthalmopathy. Amplified TCR beta CDR3 regions came from RNA transcripts. Carried out on the TCR CDR3, a first-round RT-PCR used the HTBI primer set. TCRdb reanalysed the multiplex PCR reads using MiXCR and keeps one entry per CDR3 protein. This sample has around 700,000 distinct CDR3 sequences, with 18% found just once. V lost 4 bases, J lost 5 bases, and 14 bases lay in between. This CDR3 region has 13 residues. Looked up from germline, CDR1 is SQVTM and CDR2 is ANQGSEA. The hyperthyroidism was newly diagnosed and had lasted under 2 months; the patients were aged 18 to 65. Diagnosis relied on clinical symptoms, serum thyroxine and TRAb, thyroid ultrasound and orbital computed tomography. Notes on the study in general: Ophthalmopathy could be told apart from stable hyperthyroidism with a 13 V-J model. Onset of ophthalmopathy came a median 6.5 months after the model predicted it.

This clonotype was seen at least ten times. Its matching antigen is unknown. The chain uses TRBV29-1 and TRBJ1-2, with unresolved D. Sequencing was performed on blood. The TCR was taken from a woman in her forties or fifties with Graves' hyperthyroidism that later progressed to Graves' ophthalmopathy. The CDR3 protein is CSVGVDGDYGYTF. As DNA, the CDR3 is TGCAGCGTTGGAGTGGACGGAGATTATGGCTACACCTTC.